The clone carrying this T cell receptor beta chain has a count of ten or more. The target antigen is unknown. This specimen comes from a study of identical twins. General study results and limits: High-abundance cord blood beta clonotypes had fewer insertions; memory repertoires showed none. A cross-sectional statistical analysis, not follow-up of the same donors, supported the conclusions. For zero-insertion analyses, partial confounding could come from invariant MAIT and iNKT cells.

V lost 1 base to trimming and J lost 0 bases, with 7 bases between them. There are 14 residues in the CDR3. CDR1 and CDR2 (germline): SGHAT, FQNNGV. TCRdb passed the 5' RACE reads through MiXCR, listing each CDR3 protein once. The sample shows hundreds of thousands of distinct CDR3 sequences, roughly 6.6% of them seen only once. The same specimen was also included in a second study, on yellow fever vaccine responses in identical twins. From that report: Reportedly, twins showed a vaccine T cell response that looked partly convergent and partly personalized.

The chain combines TRBV11-2 with TRBJ2-7, with D hard to call. Sequencing was carried out using PBMCs. This clonotype was sampled from a woman younger than 35 in good health. The CDR3 is CASSLALYSYEQYF. The DNA of the CDR3 is TGTGCCAGCAGCTTAGCCCTCTACTCCTACGAGCAGTACTTC.